The 25 T cell receptor beta chains given below trace back to one sample, sequenced in a study of T cell changes during pregnancy in multiple sclerosis. Libraries were prepared by immunoSEQ multiplex PCR; TCRdb keeps only in-frame clonotypes and omits some of them. This repertoire shows tens of thousands of clones, approximately 95% found once; its top ten account for around 1.7%. Sequences were derived from peripheral blood, sampled after pregnancy. The receptors stem from a female donor in good health, enrolled as a control in a pregnancy study.

The chain combines TRBV5-1 with TRBJ2-1; TRBD2 matches 12 bases. Looked up from germline, CDR1 is SGHRS and CDR2 is YFSETQ. The CDR3 has 16 residues. Losses at the gene ends were 0 bases for V and 6 bases for J; bases not matched to a gene: 4. This CDR3 is CASSLGATSGSNEQFF. CDR3 bases: TGCGCCAGCAGCTTGGGGGCGACTAGCGGGAGCAATGAGCAGTTCTTC.

The chain carries TRBV28 and TRBJ1-4; tentative D call: TRBD1 (5 bases). The CDR3 is 14 amino acids. V gave up 8 bases and J gave up 4 bases, with 14 bases separating them. CDR1 is MDHEN and CDR2 is SYDVKM in the germline V gene. The CDR3 sequence: CASRGTALNEKLFF. The DNA of the CDR3 is TGTGCCAGCCGGGGGACGGCACTTAATGAAAAACTGTTTTTT.

The rearrangement uses TRBV15 and TRBJ1-2; the D gene is possibly TRBD1 (5 bases). The CDR3 totals 14 residues. V was trimmed by 0 bases and J by 8 bases, leaving 13 bases between them. CDR1 is LNHNV and CDR2 is YYDKDF in the germline V gene (reference sequence). The chain's CDR3 is CATSRDPGLEGYTF. For the CDR3, the DNA is TGTGCCACCAGCAGAGACCCAGGGCTTGAAGGCTACACCTTC.

This clone was seen a few times. The V call is TRBV15, the J call TRBJ2-1; D possibly corresponds to TRBD2 (6 bases). The CDR3 extends over 15 amino acids. CDR1 is LNHNV, CDR2 YYDKDF, per germline (reference sequence). Between the trimmed V and J ends, which lost 6 bases and 8 bases, there was a span of 20 bases. CDR3 coding DNA: TGTGCCACCAGTCCCACCCGGGAGACCGTCCATGAGCAGTTCTTC. This gives the protein CATSPTRETVHEQFF.

V usage is TRBV4-2 and J usage is TRBJ2-3; D gene ambiguous. The CDR3 sequence is 13 residues long. The V end was cut by 1 base, the J end by 6 bases, with 8 bases between. The germline gives CDR1 LGHNA, CDR2 YNFKEQ. The CDR3 here is CASSQAAGDTQYF. CDR3 coding DNA: TGTGCCAGCAGCCAAGCTGCCGGGGATACGCAGTATTTT.

The chain employs TRBV5-8 and TRBJ2-2, with D perhaps TRBD2 (6 bases). The CDR3 contains 14 residues. The V gene lost 5 bases and the J gene lost 3 bases, with 11 bases spanning the gap. Per germline, CDR1 SGHTS and CDR2 YDEGEE. Written as DNA, the CDR3 is TGTGCCAGCAGGACGGGACTCGACACCGGGGAGCTGTTTTTT. Amino acid sequence: CASRTGLDTGELFF.

The J gene is TRBJ1-5, the V gene TRBV27; D gene uncertain. The V gene lost 6 bases and the J gene lost 2 bases, with 14 bases spanning the gap. The CDR3 runs to 15 residues. Germline lookup yields CDR1 MNHEY and CDR2 SMNVEV (reference sequence). In DNA, the CDR3 is TGTGCCAGCAGCCGGTTTGCCGAGGGCAATCAGCCCCAGCATTTT. It is translated as CASSRFAEGNQPQHF.

The V call is TRBV4-2, the J call TRBJ2-1; TRBD2 matches at 11 bases. J was trimmed by 4 bases and V by 3 bases; bases with no gene match: 2. The CDR3 totals 15 residues. Looked up from germline, CDR1 is LGHNA and CDR2 is YNFKEQ. The CDR3 is CASSQGLAVYNEQFF. The CDR3 DNA is TGTGCCAGCAGCCAGGGACTAGCGGTTTACAATGAGCAGTTCTTC.

The chain has TRBV5-1 and TRBJ2-1; D is unclear. This CDR3 comprises 12 residues. Germline-derived CDR1 and CDR2 are SGHRS and YFSETQ. V was pared by 1 base and J by 10 bases, with 9 bases between. CDR3 in amino acids: CASSLRTDEQFF. CDR3 coding DNA: TGCGCCAGCAGCTTGAGAACAGACGAGCAGTTCTTC.

The chain carries TRBV4-1 and TRBJ2-3; 7 nucleotides match TRBD2. CDR3 length: 15 residues. Germline V CDR1 and CDR2: MGHRA, YSYEKL. Trimming at V came to 0 bases and at J to 5 bases, leaving 5 bases not matched to a gene. This chain's CDR3 is CASSQDGGSGDTQYF. The CDR3 bases are TGCGCCAGCAGCCAAGATGGCGGGAGTGGAGATACGCAGTATTTT.

CDR3: CASTSQRQETQYF. The CDR3, as DNA: TGTGCCAGCACGTCCCAGCGTCAAGAGACCCAGTACTTC. V usage is TRBV2 and J usage is TRBJ2-5, with D hard to call. CDR3 length: 13 residues. Trimming removed 7 bases from V and 2 bases from J, with 11 bases in between. Per the germline V gene, CDR1 is SNHLY and CDR2 is FYNNEI.

This clone was picked up one time. The sample holds other DNA sequences that translate to the same CDR3. The chain employs TRBV9 and TRBJ2-1; perhaps TRBD2 as D (5 bases). Germline CDR1 SGDLS, CDR2 YYNGEE. This CDR3 region has 16 residues. V was clipped by 0 bases and J by 3 bases, with 13 bases between them. This chain's CDR3 is CASSVGLAGDYNEQFF. CDR3 DNA sequence: TGTGCCAGCAGCGTAGGGTTGGCGGGCGACTACAATGAGCAGTTCTTC.

The chain carries TRBV4-2 and TRBJ2-7; D is undetermined. The CDR3 spans 17 residues. The V gene lost 1 base and the J gene lost 3 bases, with 19 bases spanning the gap. CDR1 and CDR2 from the germline V gene are LGHNA and YNFKEQ. CDR3 DNA sequence: TGTGCCAGCAGCCAAGGGCTTCCGGCTGCCGGCGGCTACGAGCAGTACTTC. Translating it yields CASSQGLPAAGGYEQYF.

V is TRBV25-1 and J is TRBJ2-2, with 7 bases matching TRBD1. The CDR3 contains 13 residues. J was trimmed by 2 bases and V by 8 bases; bases with no gene match: 2. Germline CDR1 reads MGHDK; CDR2 reads SYGVNS. CDR3 protein: CASQGDNTGELFF. The CDR3 DNA sequence: TGTGCCAGCCAGGGGGATAACACCGGGGAGCTGTTTTTT.

The J gene is TRBJ2-3, the V gene TRBV6-6, with TRBD2 as a possible D gene (7 bases). V was pared by 6 bases and J by 3 bases, with 13 bases between. The CDR3 covers 14 residues. Germline V gives CDR1 MNHNY, CDR2 SVGAGI (reference sequence). The CDR3 DNA is TGTGCCAGCAGGAGGGGGGGGGCGACAGATACGCAGTATTTT. Protein sequence: CASRRGGATDTQYF.

This clone was observed once. The chain has TRBV10-3 and TRBJ2-3; 10 nucleotides align to TRBD2. The CDR3 runs to 16 residues. Trimming took 10 bases from V and 3 from J; bases not matched to a gene: 13. Per germline, CDR1 ENHRY and CDR2 SYGVKD. The CDR3 bases are TGTGCCACCAACAAAGCGGGAGGGCCCGGGACAGATACGCAGTATTTT. Amino acid sequence: CATNKAGGPGTDTQYF.

The rearrangement uses TRBV7-2 and TRBJ1-5; no clear D. Trimming left V 0 bases short and J 0 bases short, with 18 bases between. The CDR3 is made up of 19 amino acids. Germline assignment: CDR1 SGHTA and CDR2 FQGNSA. This chain's CDR3 is CASSLAAGSGKYSNQPQHF. The DNA for the CDR3 is TGTGCCAGCAGCTTAGCGGCGGGGAGCGGTAAATATAGCAATCAGCCCCAGCATTTT.

The chain employs TRBV5-1 and TRBJ2-3, with D unresolved. From germline, CDR1 is SGHRS and CDR2 YFSETQ. The CDR3 contains 15 residues. V gave up 4 bases and J gave up 3 bases, with 15 bases separating them. In DNA form, the CDR3 reads TGCGCCAGCAGCCCAGGTAGTAGGTTAACAGATACGCAGTATTTT. Translation: CASSPGSRLTDTQYF.

V is TRBV28 and J is TRBJ1-1; a possible D gene is TRBD1 (5 bases). The CDR3 loop spans 14 amino acids. V lost 5 bases and J lost 2, with 12 bases in between. The germline gives CDR1 MDHEN, CDR2 SYDVKM. CDR3 nucleotide sequence: TGTGCCAGCAGTCTGGCAGGGCGCAACACTGAAGCTTTCTTT. Translation: CASSLAGRNTEAFF.

V usage is TRBV6-5 and J usage is TRBJ2-3; a weak D match, TRBD1 (5 bases). CDR1 is MNHEY and CDR2 is SVGAGI in the germline V gene. The CDR3 has 11 residues. Trimming shortened V by 7 bases and J by 5 bases, and 7 bases separated the two germline ends. The DNA for the CDR3 is TGTGCCAGCAATAGGGGAGATACGCAGTATTTT. Its protein is CASNRGDTQYF.

The chain uses TRBV5-1 and TRBJ2-3, with 9 bases aligning to TRBD2. The germline gives CDR1 SGHRS, CDR2 YFSETQ. The CDR3 is 13 residues long. V gave up 5 bases and J gave up 5 bases; unmatched junction bases: 3. CDR3 loop: CASRREGGDTQYF. In nucleotides, the CDR3 is TGCGCCAGCAGGCGGGAGGGGGGAGATACGCAGTATTTT.

This chain uses TRBV19 with TRBJ2-7; D possibly corresponds to TRBD2 (5 bases). V lost 6 bases and J 0 bases, leaving 12 bases between the germline ends. CDR3 size: 14 residues. Germline loops: CDR1 LNHDA, CDR2 SQIVND (reference sequence). CDR3 in amino acids: CASRSGAPSYEQYF. For the CDR3, the DNA is TGTGCCAGTAGGAGCGGAGCACCCTCCTACGAGCAGTACTTC.

This rearrangement joins TRBV5-5 to TRBJ2-7; perhaps TRBD2 as D (6 bases). There are 15 residues in the CDR3. The germline V and J ends were trimmed by 0 bases and 3 bases, with 13 bases remaining between them. The germline gives CDR1 SGHKS, CDR2 YYEKEE (reference sequence). CDR3 loop: CASSLDGTSIYEQYF. DNA of the CDR3: TGTGCCAGCAGCTTGGATGGGACTTCCATCTACGAGCAGTACTTC.

The chain links TRBV2 to TRBJ2-5; 9 positions match TRBD2. The germline CDR1 and CDR2 sequences are SNHLY and FYNNEI. Trimming at V came to 2 bases and at J to 5 bases, leaving 9 bases not matched to a gene. The CDR3 length is 16 residues. Here the CDR3 reads CASSEWSLAGEETQYF. The CDR3 DNA follows: TGTGCCAGCAGTGAATGGTCATTAGCGGGAGAGGAGACCCAGTACTTC.

This chain connects TRBV5-1 to TRBJ1-1; 9 bases are shared with TRBD1. Germline-derived CDR1 and CDR2 are SGHRS and YFSETQ. The V segment lost 4 bases and the J segment 5 bases; nucleotides outside the gene matches: 9. The CDR3 loop spans 15 amino acids. The CDR3 DNA sequence: TGCGCCAGCAGCGACGCGACAGGGGGGTGGACTGAAGCTTTCTTT. Its protein is CASSDATGGWTEAFF.